A selection of T cell receptor beta chains follows, all from one sample in a study of T cell repertoires in cytomegalovirus infection. TCRdb re-derived calls from the reads in MiXCR, one entry per CDR3 protein. Of 150,000 to 200,000 distinct CDR3 sequences listed, under 30% are singletons. Input material: PBMCs. The receptors here all came from a human donor in good health (CMV status not recorded). Some clones in this sample may be carry-over from other donors' samples. The conserved cysteine and the conserved F or W are not part of the CDR3 here.

TRBV7-2 | ASSLESGQGAYEQY
TRBV6-2/TRBV6-3 | ASSALRGRLNTEAF
TRBV25-1 | ASSESGGNEQF
TRBV4-3 | ASSQERPAGGNTGELF
TRBV7-2 | ASSSDRVEKLF
TRBV25-1 | ASSESDRDTGELF
TRBV6-1 | ASRIQGDGNQPQH
TRBV18 | ASSPTRESSSGNTIY
TRBV7-3 | ASSLGAGQGANEQF
TRBV20-1 | SARDSDYPLRGQY
TRBV2 | ASSPNRETQY
TRBV11-2 | ASSAFQGIGYGYT
TRBV5-1 | ASSPTSGGSYEQY
TRBV2 | ASSASGQGGGYT
TRBV2 | ASSVERLNTEAF
TRBV7-2 | ASTLGGADYGYT
TRBV18 | ASSPPREQPSGNTIY
TRBV7-2 | ASRPPGQSTDTQY
TRBV27 | ASSLGPTGGNGYT
TRBV7-2 | ASSASRLAGTHQETQY
TRBV25-1 | ASRRDREGDTQY
TRBV2 | ASKGDSQETQY
TRBV12-3/TRBV12-4 | ASSPASRMNYEQY
TRBV5-4 | ASSSRDSNQPQH
TRBV7-6 | ASSFTSGGPSSYNEQF
TRBV5-1 | ASSLGLAGAQETQY
TRBV7-8 | ASSLPSGANVLT
TRBV20-1 | SANFQGVGVNEQF
TRBV12-5 | ASGLEPRTGGYGYT
TRBV14 | ASSPGAHGRLSADTQY
TRBV5-4 | ASSLVMASGGYT
TRBV19 | ASSDSGVLVDTEAF
TRBV6-2/TRBV6-3 | ASTPRAGDTRAF
TRBV27 | ASSPSFSGNEQF
TRBV7-8 | ASPWDGGLTGELF
TRBV5-4 | ASNNGGVLSTDTQY
TRBV11-2 | ASSGGGRYTEAF
TRBV28 | ASRGTGSTDTQY
TRBV2 | ASLAGRNTEAF
TRBV2 | ASSEAVRAGNQPQH
TRBV6-6 | ASSVQGGEQY
TRBV5-5 | ASSLADLRSEETQY
TRBV12-5 | ASELASSYNEQF
TRBV12-3/TRBV12-4 | ASGPVGTGELF
TRBV12-3/TRBV12-4 | ASSLVGFQNIQY
TRBV7-3 | ASRLRTGHYSNTGELF
TRBV20-1 | SARVRDSYEQY
TRBV20-1 | SASRAGGTDTQY
TRBV5-4 | ASSPRTRDEQF
TRBV7-2 | ASSLEGAGGYT
TRBV29-1 | SVANGVT
TRBV7-2 | ASSLEGTGGYEQY
TRBV5-6 | ASSYLGTSGGDTQY
TRBV7-2 | ASSRLAGGNEQF
TRBV7-8 | ASSPPGDTDGNTEAF
TRBV29-1 | SVPISGSYNEQF
TRBV5-1 | ASSLADRGLNTGELF
TRBV4-1 | ASSQDGRGLNEQY
TRBV7-3 | ASSRTGGSGYEQY